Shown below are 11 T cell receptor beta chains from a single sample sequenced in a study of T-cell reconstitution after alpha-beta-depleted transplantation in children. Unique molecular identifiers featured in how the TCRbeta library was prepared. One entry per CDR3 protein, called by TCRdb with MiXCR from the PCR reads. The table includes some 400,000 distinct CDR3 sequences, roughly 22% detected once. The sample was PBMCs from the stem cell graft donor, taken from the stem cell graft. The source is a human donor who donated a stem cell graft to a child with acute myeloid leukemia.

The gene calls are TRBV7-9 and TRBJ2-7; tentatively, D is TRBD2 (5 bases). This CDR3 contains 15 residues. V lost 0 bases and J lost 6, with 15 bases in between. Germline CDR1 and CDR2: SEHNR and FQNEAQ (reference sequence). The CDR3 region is CASSLAGSVVSEQYF. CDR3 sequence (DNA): TGTGCCAGCAGCTTAGCGGGGAGCGTCGTATCCGAGCAGTACTTC.

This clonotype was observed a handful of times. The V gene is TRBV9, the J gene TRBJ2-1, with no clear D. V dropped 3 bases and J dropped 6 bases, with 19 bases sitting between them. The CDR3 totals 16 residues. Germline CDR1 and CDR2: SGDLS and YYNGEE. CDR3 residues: CASSDPVAQAGNEQFF. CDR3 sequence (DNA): TGTGCCAGCAGCGATCCGGTAGCCCAGGCTGGCAATGAGCAGTTCTTC.

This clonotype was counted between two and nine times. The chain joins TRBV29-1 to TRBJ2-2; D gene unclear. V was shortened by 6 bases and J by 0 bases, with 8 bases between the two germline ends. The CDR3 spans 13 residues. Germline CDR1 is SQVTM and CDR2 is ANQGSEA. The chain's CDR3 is CSVTDPNTGELFF. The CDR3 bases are TGCAGCGTCACCGATCCGAACACCGGGGAGCTGTTTTTT.

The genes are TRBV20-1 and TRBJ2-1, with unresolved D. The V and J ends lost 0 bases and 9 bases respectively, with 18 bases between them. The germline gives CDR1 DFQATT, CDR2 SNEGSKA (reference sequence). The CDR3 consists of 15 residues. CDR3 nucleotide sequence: TGCAGTGCTAGAGAGTCGGGCAGGAACCTCGGTGAGCAGTTCTTC. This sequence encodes CSARESGRNLGEQFF.

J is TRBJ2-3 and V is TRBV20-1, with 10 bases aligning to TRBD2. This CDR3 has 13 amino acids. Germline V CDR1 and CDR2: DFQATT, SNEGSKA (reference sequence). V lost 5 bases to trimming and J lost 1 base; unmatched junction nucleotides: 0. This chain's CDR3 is CSAGLAGTDTQYF. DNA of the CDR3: TGCAGTGCTGGACTAGCGGGCACAGATACGCAGTATTTT.

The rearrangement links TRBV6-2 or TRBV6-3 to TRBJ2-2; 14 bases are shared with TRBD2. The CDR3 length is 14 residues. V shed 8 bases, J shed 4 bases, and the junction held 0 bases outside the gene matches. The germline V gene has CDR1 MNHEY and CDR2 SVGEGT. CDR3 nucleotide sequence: TGTGCCAGCGGGACTAGCGGGAGCACCGGGGAGCTGTTTTTT. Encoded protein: CASGTSGSTGELFF.

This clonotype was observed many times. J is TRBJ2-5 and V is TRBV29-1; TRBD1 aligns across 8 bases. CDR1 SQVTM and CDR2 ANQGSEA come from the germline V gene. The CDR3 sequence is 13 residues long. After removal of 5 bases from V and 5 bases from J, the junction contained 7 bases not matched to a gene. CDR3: CSVTDRGGETQYF. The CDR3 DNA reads TGCAGCGTTACCGACAGGGGTGGTGAGACCCAGTACTTC.

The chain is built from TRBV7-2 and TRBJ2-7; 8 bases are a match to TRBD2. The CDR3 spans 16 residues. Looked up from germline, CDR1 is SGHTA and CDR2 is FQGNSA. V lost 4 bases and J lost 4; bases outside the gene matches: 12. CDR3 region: CASSSGVAGSWYEQYF. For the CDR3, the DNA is TGTGCCAGCAGCTCCGGGGTAGCGGGATCTTGGTACGAGCAGTACTTC.

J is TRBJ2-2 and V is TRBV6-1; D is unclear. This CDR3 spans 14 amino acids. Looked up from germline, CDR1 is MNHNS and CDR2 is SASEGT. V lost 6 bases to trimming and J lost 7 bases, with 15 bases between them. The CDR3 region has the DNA TGTGCCAGCAGCCCAAATGTGGGGATCGGGGAGCTGTTTTTT. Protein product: CASSPNVGIGELFF.

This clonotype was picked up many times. The CDR3 loop is CASSLRASNNEQFF. The DNA for the CDR3 is TGTGCCAGCAGTTTACGGGCCAGTAACAATGAGCAGTTCTTC. The rearrangement joins TRBV12-3 or TRBV12-4 to TRBJ2-1; no clear D gene. Trimming took off 2 bases at V and 5 bases at J, with 10 bases between the two ends. The CDR3 is 14 amino acids.

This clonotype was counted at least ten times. The chain's CDR3 is CASSSQTSIGGQRQFF. The CDR3 region has the DNA TGTGCCAGCAGCTCCCAGACGAGCATAGGGGGCCAGAGGCAGTTCTTC. The chain couples TRBV5-6 to TRBJ2-1, with 7 positions matching TRBD1. Germline CDR1 SGHDT, CDR2 YYEEEE. Germline trimming cut 3 bases from V and 12 bases from J; bases unmatched to any gene: 18. The CDR3 is made up of 16 amino acids.